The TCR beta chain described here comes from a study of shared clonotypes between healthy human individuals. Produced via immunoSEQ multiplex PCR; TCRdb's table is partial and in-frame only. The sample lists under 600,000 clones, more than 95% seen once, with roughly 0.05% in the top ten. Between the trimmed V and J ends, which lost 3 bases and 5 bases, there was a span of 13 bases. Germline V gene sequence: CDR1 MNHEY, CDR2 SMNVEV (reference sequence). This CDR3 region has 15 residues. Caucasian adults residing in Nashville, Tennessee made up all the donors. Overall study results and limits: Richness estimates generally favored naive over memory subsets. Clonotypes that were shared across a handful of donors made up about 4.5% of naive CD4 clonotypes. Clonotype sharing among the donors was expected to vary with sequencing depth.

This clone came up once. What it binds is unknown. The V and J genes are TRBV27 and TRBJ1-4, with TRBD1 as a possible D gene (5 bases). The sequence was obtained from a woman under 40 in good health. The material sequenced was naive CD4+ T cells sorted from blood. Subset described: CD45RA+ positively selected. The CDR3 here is CASSFGGVTNEKLFF. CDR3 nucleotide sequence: TGTGCCAGCAGTTTCGGAGGGGTTACCAATGAAAAACTGTTTTTT.